This T cell receptor beta chain was sequenced in a study of T cell changes during pregnancy in multiple sclerosis. Sequenced by immunoSEQ multiplex PCR; TCRdb stores in-frame clones only, minus some. The repertoire has some 20,000 clones, around 90% of them found once; the top ten carry around 7%. In germline, CDR1 is MNHEY, CDR2 SMNVEV (reference sequence). CDR3 length equals 13 residues. Trimming left V 4 bases short and J 4 bases short, with 8 bases between. This specimen was CD8+ T cells from peripheral blood mononuclear cells, taken in the third trimester of pregnancy. This chain links TRBV27 with TRBJ2-1; D possibly corresponds to TRBD1 (5 bases). The receptor comes from a female donor in good health, enrolled as a control in a pregnancy study. This CDR3 reads CASSWGQYNEQFF. The DNA for the CDR3 is TGTGCCAGCAGTTGGGGCCAATACAATGAGCAGTTCTTC.